This T cell receptor (beta chain) is drawn from a study of CD4+ T cells in melanoma. This clone was recorded once. Antigen specificity is unknown. General study findings and limits: Diverse differentiation states were reported for melanoma neoantigen-specific CD4+ T cells. A reported correlation linked neoantigen-specific CD4+ T cells to CD8+, macrophage and B cell function.

Unmatched junction bases numbered 12, after V lost 2 bases and J lost 2 bases. The CDR3 has 18 residues. Germline assignment: CDR1 MGHRA and CDR2 YSYEKL. Measured with immunoSEQ multiplex PCR; TCRdb has only the in-frame clones, and not every one. Found here are roughly 120,000 clones, around 92% of them singletons; the top ten hold roughly 3.3%. The sample consisted of peripheral blood. The TCR originated in a human donor with melanoma. The gene calls are TRBV4-1 and TRBJ2-1; 7 bases are a match to TRBD2. CDR3 coding DNA: TGCGCCAGCAGCCAATTTATGGCGGGAGTCCCTACCTACAATGAGCAGTTCTTC. It encodes CASSQFMAGVPTYNEQFF.